This T cell receptor (beta chain) originates from a study of T cell responses to AZD1222 COVID-19 vaccine. Broader study findings: Two AZD1222 administrations were followed by greater Spike-specific TCR breadth and depth. No repertoire was sampled before or during the peak T cell response, only after it. Reports indicate that nearly half of spike-specific TCRs are directed at unmutated variant regions.

To note about this clone: Its specificity is not known.

V was clipped by 6 bases and J by 0 bases; unmatched bases: 3. This CDR3 comprises 15 residues. CDR1 and CDR2 (germline): SNHLY, FYNNEI. Method: immunoSEQ multiplex PCR; TCRdb's copy keeps in-frame clones and lacks some. The sample gives more than 85,000 clones, roughly 92% of which show up once; 2% to 2.5% is in the top ten. This rearrangement joins TRBV2 to TRBJ2-5; 11 bases align to TRBD1. This TCR came from an adult who received the AZD1222 COVID-19 vaccine. The sample consisted of peripheral blood, taken 28 days after the second AZD1222 dose. CDR3 nucleotides: TGTGCCAGCAGAGGGACAGGGGGATACCAAGAGACCCAGTACTTC. Protein: CASRGTGGYQETQYF.